Following are 28 T cell receptor beta chains from one sample sequenced in a study of tumor-infiltrating lymphocytes in primary liver carcinoma. It was from roughly 20-30 mg of unsorted bulk tissue that RNA and DNA were co-extracted. The investigators made TCR beta cDNA from about 500 ng total RNA, using a constant-region primer. Libraries of TCR beta came from three nested multiplex PCR rounds with slightly modified ARM-PCR. The first two PCR rounds used TRBV1-TRBV30 primers with a Cbeta primer, approximately 9 cycles each. TCRdb recomputed calls from the multiplex PCR reads with MiXCR, one row per CDR3 protein. The data contain some 46,000 distinct CDR3 sequences, roughly 74% of them singletons. Material: tumor-adjacent normal liver tissue. Receptors originate from a woman aged 25 to 39 with primary liver carcinoma and hepatitis B virus infection.

A word on this clonotype: Given a much more abundant clone one base away, this may be a read error. The chain couples TRBV19 to TRBJ1-2; D is possibly TRBD1 (5 bases). CDR3 length: 13 residues. V lost 4 bases to trimming and J lost 8 bases, with 14 bases between them. Germline CDR1 reads LNHDA; CDR2 reads SQIVND (reference sequence). The CDR3 sequence: CASSTLAGNGYTF. In nucleotides, the CDR3 is TGTGCCAGTAGTACTCTGGCAGGGAACGGCTACACCTTC.

The chain links TRBV6-5 to TRBJ2-6, with D possibly being TRBD2 (5 bases). CDR3 size: 15 residues. Germline-derived CDR1 and CDR2 are MNHEY and SVGAGI. CDR3 nucleotide sequence: TGTACCATCAGCCGGGGTGAAGCTGGGGCCAACGTCCTGACTTTC. This sequence encodes CTISRGEAGANVLTF.

This clonotype was observed many times. The CDR3: CASSLVGGRLYEQYF. DNA for the CDR3: TGTGCCAGCAGCTTGGTTGGGGGAAGGCTCTACGAGCAGTACTTC. The V call is TRBV7-8, the J call TRBJ2-7; the D call may be TRBD1 or TRBD2 (5 bases each). The germline V and J ends were trimmed by 3 bases and 3 bases, with 15 bases remaining between them. CDR3 length: 15 amino acids. Looked up from germline, CDR1 is SGHVS and CDR2 is FQNEAQ.

Notes on this clonotype: The CDR3 does not close with the conserved phenylalanine or tryptophan, likely indicating a read error. This chain uses TRBV5-6 with TRBJ2-2; D is undetermined. The CDR3 sequence is 13 residues long. Trimming shortened V by 1 base and J by 8 bases, and 9 bases separated the two germline ends. Germline V gene lookup returns CDR1 SGHDT and CDR2 YYEEEE. The CDR3 region is CASSLYWAGELFL. CDR3 in DNA: TGTGCCAGCAGCTTGTATTGGGCTGGGGAGCTGTTTCTT.

With regard to this clonotype: At one end, the junction sequence differs from germline, possibly due to a read error. V and J are TRBV11-2 and TRBJ2-3; the D call may be TRBD1 or TRBD2 (5 bases each). The CDR3 length is 15 residues. Germline CDR1 and CDR2: SGHAT and FQNNGV. CDR3 loop: CATSLEGSVMGTQYF. The DNA for the CDR3 is TGTGCCACCAGCTTAGAGGGCTCGGTAATGGGGACGCAGTATTTC.

This clonotype was detected many times. The rearrangement uses TRBV29-1 and TRBJ1-6; no clear D gene. In germline, CDR1 is SQVTM, CDR2 ANQGSEA. V gave up 4 bases and J gave up 7 bases, with 14 bases separating them. CDR3 length: 14 amino acids. CDR3 sequence: CSVVKKSGNSPLHF. CDR3 sequence (DNA): TGCAGCGTTGTGAAGAAATCCGGGAATTCACCCCTCCACTTT.

With respect to this clonotype: One base away lies a much larger clone, so this may be a sequencing read error. This chain links TRBV7-9 with TRBJ2-1; D tentatively reads TRBD1 or TRBD2 (5 bases each). CDR1 is SEHNR, CDR2 FQNEAQ, per germline (reference sequence). CDR3 length: 17 residues. V lost 1 base and J 6 bases, leaving 19 bases between the germline ends. This CDR3 reads CASSLDGRLSGPNEQFF. The CDR3 nucleotides are TGTGCCAGCAGCTTAGATGGGAGACTATCGGGACCCAATGAGCAGTTCTTC. The entire variable domain, with the rest obtained from reference TRBV7-9 and TRBJ2-1, is as follows: DTGVSQNPRHKITKRGQNVTFRCDPISEHNRLYWYRQTLGQGPEFLTYFQNEAQLEKSRLLSDRFSAERPKGSFSTLEIQRTEQGDSAMYLCASSLDGRLSGPNEQFFGPGTRLTVL.

The sample holds many counts of this clonotype. V usage is TRBV19 and J usage is TRBJ2-2; 11 nucleotides line up with TRBD1. Losses at the gene ends were 7 bases for V and 7 bases for J; bases not matched to a gene: 5. CDR1 and CDR2 (germline): LNHDA, SQIVND (reference sequence). CDR3 length: 14 amino acids. For the CDR3, the DNA is TGTGCCAGTATGGGACAGGGGGAGATCGGGGAGCTGTTTTTT. It encodes CASMGQGEIGELFF.

Remarks on this clonotype: The CDR3 end shows no conserved phenylalanine or tryptophan, and so a read error is likely. The chain recombines TRBV29-1 with TRBJ2-2; 8 bases agree with TRBD2. The germline V gene encodes CDR1 SQVTM and CDR2 ANQGSEA. V was clipped by 5 bases and J by 2 bases; unmatched bases: 4. The CDR3 totals 14 residues. This CDR3 reads CSVSAGGNTGELFI. Written as DNA, the CDR3 is TGCAGCGTTTCCGCGGGAGGCAACACCGGGGAGCTGTTTATT.

On this clonotype: The junction differs from germline at one of its ends, possibly a read error. V and J are TRBV5-4 and TRBJ2-3; D perhaps matches TRBD1 (5 bases). From germline, CDR1 is SGHNT and CDR2 YYREEE (reference sequence). This CDR3 spans 15 amino acids. The chain's CDR3 is CASRTLLVGTGTQYF. In DNA, the CDR3 is TGTGCCAGCCGCACCCTCCTAGTCGGCACAGGTACGCAGTATTTT.

To note about this clonotype: At one end, the junction sequence differs from germline, possibly due to a read error. The J gene is TRBJ2-1, the V gene TRBV29-1; 11 bases are a match to TRBD2. The CDR3 is 14 residues long. CDR1 and CDR2 (germline): SQVTM, ANQGSEA. The chain's CDR3 is CSVEETGLAAQHFF. The CDR3, as DNA: TGCAGCGTTGAGGAGACGGGACTAGCGGCTCAGCACTTCTTC.

A single count supports this clonotype. Germline is not matched at one junction end, which may reflect a read error. The chain couples TRBV11-2 to TRBJ2-7; tentatively, D is TRBD2 (6 bases). Germline V gene sequence: CDR1 SGHAT, CDR2 FQNNGV. CDR3 size: 14 residues. The CDR3 loop is CVSSLWGGVNKQYF. In DNA form, the CDR3 reads TGTGTCAGCAGCTTATGGGGCGGGGTTAACAAGCAATACTTC. Based on the CDR3 plus reference TRBV11-2 and TRBJ2-7, the full variable domain is EAGVAQSPRYKIIEKRQSVAFWCNPISGHATLYWYQQILGQGPKLLIQFQNNGVVDDSQLPKDRFSAERLKGVDSTLKIQPAKLEDSAVYLCVSSLWGGVNKQYFGPGTRLTVT.

Details on this clonotype: A junction end diverges from the germline sequence, so it may reflect a read error. V gene TRBV6-5 combines with J gene TRBJ2-1; 9 nucleotides agree with TRBD2. This CDR3 region has 14 residues. CDR1 and CDR2 from the germline V gene are MNHEY and SVGAGI. The CDR3 here is CVSSTRLAVDEQSF. The CDR3 DNA sequence: TGTGTCAGCAGTACGAGACTAGCGGTCGATGAGCAGTCCTTC.

Worth noting for this clonotype: The junction shows a germline mismatch at one end, possibly a read error. The genes are TRBV10-2 and TRBJ2-1, with 10 nucleotides matching TRBD2. The CDR3 is 17 amino acids. The germline gives CDR1 WSHSY, CDR2 SAAADI. The CDR3 nucleotides are TGCGCCAGCAGTGCCCCAACAACTAGCGGGACCCGGAATGAGCAGCTCTTC. Translating it yields CASSAPTTSGTRNEQLF.

The rearrangement joins TRBV11-2 to TRBJ2-1, with D maybe TRBD2 (7 bases). The CDR3 extends over 16 amino acids. Germline V gene lookup returns CDR1 SGHAT and CDR2 FQNNGV. The CDR3 DNA follows: TGTGTCAGAAGCTTAGTAGGGGGGGGGACTTACGATGAGCAGTTCTTC. Amino acid sequence: CVRSLVGGGTYDEQFF.

The chain uses TRBV6-6 and TRBJ2-6, with D uncertain. The CDR3 consists of 15 residues. CDR1 and CDR2 from the germline V gene are MNHNY and SVGAGI (reference sequence). The germline V and J ends were trimmed by 2 bases and 0 bases, with 5 bases remaining between them. The CDR3, as DNA: TGTGCCAGCAGTTACGAGAACTCTGGGGCCAACGTCCTGACTTTC. Translating gives CASSYENSGANVLTF.

V usage is TRBV18 and J usage is TRBJ1-2; 10 bases match TRBD1. The CDR3 length is 16 residues. Germline-derived CDR1 and CDR2 are KGHSH and LQKENI. V shed 3 bases and J 5 bases; nucleotides not matched to a gene: 9. In DNA, the CDR3 is TGTGCCAGCTCACCTCGACAGGGGGCGCTGAAGTATGGCTACACCTTC. As protein: CASSPRQGALKYGYTF.

The rearrangement joins TRBV4-2 to TRBJ1-1; no definite D call. The CDR3 consists of 15 residues. Germline lookup yields CDR1 LGHNA and CDR2 YNFKEQ. Here the CDR3 reads CTGSHDMGGNTEAFF. The CDR3 DNA is TGTACCGGCAGCCATGATATGGGCGGGAACACTGAAGCTTTCTTT.

This chain uses TRBV4-3 with TRBJ2-1; possibly TRBD2 for D (5 bases). The germline gives CDR1 LGHNA, CDR2 YSLEER. Trimming removed 1 base from V and 7 bases from J, with 17 bases in between. The CDR3 loop spans 16 amino acids. CDR3: CASSQGAVGSANEQFF. The CDR3 DNA reads as TGCGCCAGCAGCCAAGGAGCGGTAGGCAGCGCAAATGAGCAGTTCTTC.

On this clonotype itself: The junction differs from germline at one of its ends, possibly a read error. This rearrangement joins TRBV5-6 to TRBJ2-1; TRBD2 matches 7 bases. In germline, CDR1 is SGHDT, CDR2 YYEEEE. CDR3 length: 15 amino acids. The chain's CDR3 is CASSATGTNYNEQFF. The CDR3 region has the DNA TGTGCCAGCAGCGCTACCGGGACTAATTACAATGAACAGTTCTTC.

Comment on this clonotype: Germline and junction disagree at one end, which may indicate a read error. The V gene is TRBV12-3 or TRBV12-4, the J gene TRBJ2-2, with TRBD1 identical over 8 bases. This CDR3 has 15 residues. The CDR3 loop is CASSAWTGNTGELFF. The CDR3 nucleotides read TGTGCCAGCAGTGCCTGGACAGGGAACACCGGGGAACTGTTTTTT.

On this clonotype itself: One junction end disagrees with the germline gene, perhaps due to a read error. This chain joins TRBV5-1 and TRBJ2-7; a weak D match, TRBD1 (6 bases). There are 13 residues in the CDR3. From germline, CDR1 is SGHRS and CDR2 YFSETQ. The CDR3 loop is CASSWDKVYEQYF. DNA of the CDR3: TGTGCCAGCAGCTGGGACAAGGTCTACGAGCAGTACTTC.

About this clonotype: At one end the junction does not follow the germline gene, possibly because of a read error. The V and J genes are TRBV2 and TRBJ2-2; 9 bases agree with TRBD1. Germline CDR1 is SNHLY and CDR2 is FYNNEI. The CDR3 is made up of 15 amino acids. CDR3 bases: TGTGCCAGCAGGGGGACAGGGTCGAACACCAGGGAGCTGTTTTTT. Encoded protein: CASRGTGSNTRELFF.

As regards this clonotype: A much larger clone differs by one base, so this may be a read error. The chain recombines TRBV11-2 with TRBJ2-1; the D call may be TRBD1 or TRBD2 (5 bases each). The CDR3 loop spans 15 amino acids. Germline lookup yields CDR1 SGHAT and CDR2 FQNNGV. The CDR3 protein is CASSLDLGTYNEQLF. In DNA form, the CDR3 reads TGTGCTAGCAGCTTAGATCTGGGGACCTACAATGAGCAGCTCTTC.

As concerns this clonotype: With a much larger clone just one base away, this may be a read error. The chain links TRBV28 to TRBJ2-7; no firm D call. The CDR3 spans 11 residues. Looked up from germline, CDR1 is MDHEN and CDR2 is SYDVKM. This CDR3 is CASSFRAEQSF. CDR3 coding DNA: TGTGCCAGCAGTTTCCGGGCCGAGCAGTCCTTC.

The chain couples TRBV23-1 to TRBJ2-5; tentatively, D is TRBD2 (6 bases). TRBV23-1 is placed among ORFs of uncertain function. Deletions cut 0 bases from V and 5 bases from J, with 16 bases between. CDR3 length: 16 residues. The CDR3 spells CASSQSGSGGWETQYF. Written as DNA, the CDR3 is TGCGCCAGCAGTCAATCAGGATCCGGGGGTTGGGAGACCCAGTACTTC.

This clonotype was observed at least ten times. The rearrangement uses TRBV14 and TRBJ1-1; no definite D call. Between the trimmed V and J ends, which lost 1 base and 4 bases, there was a span of 10 bases. Germline CDR1 SGHDN, CDR2 FVKESK. The CDR3 totals 14 residues. The CDR3 DNA is TGTGCCAGCAGCCAAGGGCACAGAGTCACTGAAGCTTTCTTT. Protein sequence: CASSQGHRVTEAFF.

The genes are TRBV24-1 and TRBJ2-3; D uncertain. V lost 4 bases and J 4 bases, leaving 14 bases between the germline ends. CDR1 is KGHDR, CDR2 SFDVKD, per germline. This CDR3 has 15 amino acids. The CDR3 nucleotides read TGTGCCACCAGTGAGATGACACTCCCATCAGATACGCAGTATTTT. As protein: CATSEMTLPSDTQYF.